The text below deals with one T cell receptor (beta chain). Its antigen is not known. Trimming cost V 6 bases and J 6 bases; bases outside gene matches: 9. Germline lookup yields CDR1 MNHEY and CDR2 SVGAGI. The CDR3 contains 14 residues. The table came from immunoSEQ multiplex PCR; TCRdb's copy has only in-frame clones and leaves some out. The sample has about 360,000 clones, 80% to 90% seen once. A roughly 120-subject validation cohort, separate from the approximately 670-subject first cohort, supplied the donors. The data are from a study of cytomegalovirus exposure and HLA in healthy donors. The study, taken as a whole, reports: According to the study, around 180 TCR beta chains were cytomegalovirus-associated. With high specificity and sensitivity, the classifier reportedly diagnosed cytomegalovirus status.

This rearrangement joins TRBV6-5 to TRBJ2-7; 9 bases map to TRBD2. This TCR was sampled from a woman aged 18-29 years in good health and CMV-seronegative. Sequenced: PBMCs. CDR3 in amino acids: CASRPGLAASEQYF. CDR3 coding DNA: TGTGCCAGCAGACCGGGACTAGCCGCGAGCGAGCAGTACTTC.